The 5 T cell receptor beta chains below all came from one sample that was sequenced in a study of T cell responses to AZD1222 COVID-19 vaccine. Assay used: immunoSEQ multiplex PCR; TCRdb lists only in-frame clones, some missing. The sample includes approximately 76,000 clones, around 90% seen only once; the top ten take 3.5% to 5%. The sequenced sample was peripheral blood, obtained on day 0 of MenACWY control vaccination. Every receptor here comes from an adult in good health.

This chain links TRBV2 with TRBJ1-2; the D is unclear. CDR3 length: 14 residues. Germline V gives CDR1 SNHLY, CDR2 FYNNEI. V was clipped by 4 bases and J by 5 bases, with 14 bases between them. The DNA for the CDR3 is TGTGCCAGCAGTGTAAAGGCAAATACGTATGGCTACACCTTC. Protein product: CASSVKANTYGYTF.

The genes are TRBV25-1 and TRBJ1-1; D uncertain. Between the trimmed V and J ends, which lost 6 bases and 1 base, there was a span of 6 bases. There are 12 residues in the CDR3. Germline loops: CDR1 MGHDK, CDR2 SYGVNS. The CDR3 DNA is TGTGCCAGCAGACTCAAGAACACTGAAGCTTTCTTT. It yields the protein CASRLKNTEAFF.

V and J are TRBV28 and TRBJ2-3, with 7 bases that match TRBD2. CDR3 length equals 12 residues. In germline, CDR1 is MDHEN, CDR2 SYDVKM. V shed 6 bases, J shed 4 bases, and the junction held 1 base outside the gene matches. DNA of the CDR3: TGTGCCAGCAGGGGAGGGGCAGATACGCAGTATTTT. Its protein product is CASRGGADTQYF. Full variable domain (outside the CDR3, taken from reference TRBV28 and TRBJ2-3): DVKVTQSSRYLVKRTGEKVFLECVQDMDHENMFWYRQDPGLGLRLIYFSYDVKMKEKGDIPEGYSVSREKKERFSLILESASTNQTSMYLCASRGGADTQYFGPGTRLTVL.

The chain links TRBV19 to TRBJ1-2; possible D gene TRBD1, 5 bases. Germline-derived CDR1 and CDR2 are LNHDA and SQIVND (reference sequence). CDR3 length: 14 residues. V was pared by 5 bases and J by 8 bases, with 18 bases between. The CDR3 here is CASSRSGTPRGYTF. CDR3 sequence (DNA): TGTGCCAGTAGTCGTTCCGGGACCCCTCGAGGCTACACCTTC.

The chain recombines TRBV7-2 with TRBJ1-5; 7 bases align to TRBD1. The CDR3 has 14 amino acids. J was trimmed by 3 bases and V by 5 bases; bases with no gene match: 4. Germline CDR1 SGHTA, CDR2 FQGNSA. CDR3 residues: CASSRDRVNQPQHF. CDR3 coding DNA: TGTGCCAGCAGCCGCGACAGGGTCAATCAGCCCCAGCATTTT.